The 8 T cell receptor beta chains listed next were all sequenced from one sample in a study of blood T cell repertoires in COVID-19. Profiling relied on immunoSEQ multiplex PCR, and the TCRdb table lists in-frame clones only, not all of them. Altogether approximately 210,000 clones are present, approximately 91% being singletons, with the ten largest covering around 4.8%. The sample taken for sequencing was peripheral blood. The source is a woman aged 40 to 50 with acute or convalescent COVID-19.

The chain recombines TRBV7-2 with TRBJ2-5; TRBD1 matches at 9 bases. Germline assignment: CDR1 SGHTA and CDR2 FQGNSA. The CDR3 runs to 16 residues. V was clipped by 1 base and J by 2 bases; unmatched bases: 5. In nucleotides, the CDR3 is TGTGCCAGCAGCTTAGGTGGGGGGACAGGGCAAGAGACCCAGTACTTC. Protein product: CASSLGGGTGQETQYF.

The chain couples TRBV7-9 to TRBJ1-2; D is uncertain. Germline V gene lookup returns CDR1 SEHNR and CDR2 FQNEAQ (reference sequence). V lost 1 base to trimming and J lost 6 bases, with 12 bases between them. The CDR3 extends over 14 amino acids. Written as DNA, the CDR3 is TGTGCCAGCAGCTTAGGGGTTGGAGGCGATGGCTACACCTTC. Its protein is CASSLGVGGDGYTF. Full variable domain (remainder filled in from reference TRBV7-9 and TRBJ1-2): DTGVSQNPRHKITKRGQNVTFRCDPISEHNRLYWYRQTLGQGPEFLTYFQNEAQLEKSRLLSDRFSAERPKGSFSTLEIQRTEQGDSAMYLCASSLGVGGDGYTFGSGTRLTVV.

V usage is TRBV7-2 and J usage is TRBJ2-5; 9 nucleotides line up with TRBD2. Germline loops: CDR1 SGHTA, CDR2 FQGNSA. The CDR3 contains 14 residues. V dropped 1 base and J dropped 5; count of bases not matched to a gene: 2. As DNA, the CDR3 is TGTGCCAGCAGCTTAGGCGGGGGGGTCGAGACCCAGTACTTC. It specifies CASSLGGGVETQYF. Combining the CDR3 with reference TRBV7-2 and TRBJ2-5 gives the whole variable domain GAGVSQSPSNKVTEKGKDVELRCDPISGHTALYWYRQSLGQGLEFLIYFQGNSAPDKSGLPSDRFSAERTGGSVSTLTIQRTQQEDSAVYLCASSLGGGVETQYFGPGTRLLVL.

The CDR3 nucleotides read TGTGCCAGTAGGGTCGGACAGATGAACACTGAAGCTTTCTTT. Encoded protein: CASRVGQMNTEAFF. The chain is built from TRBV19 and TRBJ1-1; TRBD1 is a possible D gene (6 bases). Germline V gene sequence: CDR1 LNHDA, CDR2 SQIVND (reference sequence). This CDR3 region has 14 residues. V was shortened by 6 bases and J by 0 bases, with 11 bases between the two germline ends.

This sequence joins TRBV11-2 and TRBJ1-6, with TRBD1 as a possible D gene (5 bases). The length of the CDR3 is 15 residues. Deletions cut 0 bases from V and 17 bases from J, with 20 bases between. Germline V gene sequence: CDR1 SGHAT, CDR2 FQNNGV. CDR3 DNA sequence: TGTGCCAGCAGCTTAGAGGCCAGGGCCCCCCATAAGGTCCACTTT. Translating gives CASSLEARAPHKVHF.

The chain carries TRBV2 and TRBJ1-5; possibly TRBD1 for D (5 bases). Trimming stripped 3 bases from V and 7 bases from J, with 10 bases between. Germline values: CDR1 SNHLY, CDR2 FYNNEI. This CDR3 has 13 amino acids. The CDR3 reads CASSDGGGQPQHF. The CDR3, as DNA: TGTGCCAGCAGTGACGGGGGAGGACAGCCCCAGCATTTT.

The chain is built from TRBV4-1 and TRBJ2-5; 16 positions match TRBD2. The V gene end was trimmed by 4 bases and the J gene end by 1 base; junction bases not matched to a gene: 9. The germline V gene encodes CDR1 MGHRA and CDR2 YSYEKL. The CDR3 consists of 19 residues. The DNA for the CDR3 is TGCGCCAGCAGCCCGGGGACTAGCGGGGGGGCAGACCCCCAAGAGACCCAGTACTTC. Translation: CASSPGTSGGADPQETQYF.

The rearrangement joins TRBV19 to TRBJ1-1; weak D call: TRBD1 (6 bases). V was pared by 6 bases and J by 6 bases, with 14 bases between. The CDR3 totals 13 residues. CDR1 and CDR2 (germline): LNHDA, SQIVND (reference sequence). CDR3 protein: CASRDSGDPEAFF. As DNA, the CDR3 is TGTGCCAGTAGGGATTCAGGGGACCCTGAAGCTTTCTTT.